This entry describes one T cell receptor (beta chain). Its cognate antigen has yet to be identified. No much larger clone is present one base from it, and per-base qualities are unavailable. To prepare the library, RT-PCR was applied. Reads for this sample came from an Illumina HiSeq 2500. Using fastp at Q25 and MiXCR, TCRdb reprocessed the public reads and kept productive beta chains. One record per CDR3 amino acid sequence lists the most common genes and DNA. Present in this sample are approximately 200,000 distinct CDR3 sequences, roughly 14% of which were seen just once. Roughly 24% of the sample comes from the top ten. For CDR1 and CDR2, the germline V gene lists SGHVS and FQNEAQ. The CDR3 numbers 15 residues from cysteine through phenylalanine. CDR3 DNA is the only sequence kept; it has 45 bases, read in frame from the first base. Relative to germline, V is 2 bases shorter and J is 9 bases shorter, with 14 bases between their ends.

This sample is drawn from a study of response to subunit inactivated influenza vaccine (dated by TCRdb to 2017 to 2018). Regarding the study in general: To follow how T cells responded to a trivalent subunit inactivated influenza vaccine, the researchers relied on deep quantitative profiling of the T cell receptor repertoire.

Findings and caveats that apply to the study as a whole: The authors proposed that each seasonal influenza vaccination may bring in only a limited number of new T cells.

This clonotype was sampled from a man aged 45-65 years who received an inactivated influenza vaccine. Donor details come from another sample of the same person, matched by shared clones. This material consisted of CD8+ T cells sorted from PBMCs, taken 5 days after vaccination. The V and J genes are TRBV7-8 and TRBJ1-6; no D gene can be assigned with confidence. CDR3 reads: CASSLSSGSFSPLHF. The DNA reads as follows: TGTGCCAGCAGCTTAAGTTCAGGAAGTTTTTCACCCCTCCACTTT.